A single sample is the source of the 21 T cell receptor beta chains below, sequenced in a study of blood T cell repertoires in COVID-19. Produced via immunoSEQ multiplex PCR; TCRdb's table is partial and in-frame only. The table shows around 120,000 clones, with roughly 87% occurring only once. What was sequenced was peripheral blood. These receptors all stem from a human donor in a cohort sampled during active COVID-19.

The chain couples TRBV19 to TRBJ2-7; D is perhaps TRBD2 (6 bases). Trimming removed 3 bases at V and 7 bases at J, with 13 bases between. CDR3 length: 13 residues. Germline V gene sequence: CDR1 LNHDA, CDR2 SQIVND (reference sequence). The CDR3 region has the DNA TGTGCCAGTAGTATTACCAGCGGAGGGGAGCAGTACTTC. Amino acids: CASSITSGGEQYF.

The rearrangement uses TRBV7-9 and TRBJ1-1, with D perhaps TRBD1 (6 bases). The CDR3 sequence is 16 residues long. The ends were cut back, 5 bases at V and 6 bases at J, with 22 bases in the middle. Germline V CDR1 and CDR2: SEHNR, FQNEAQ (reference sequence). CDR3 loop: CASSSDRTHSRPEAFF. Written as DNA, the CDR3 is TGTGCCAGCAGCAGCGACAGGACCCATTCTCGCCCTGAAGCTTTCTTT.

The chain has TRBV28 and TRBJ1-2, with D possibly TRBD1 on 6 matching bases. Germline loops: CDR1 MDHEN, CDR2 SYDVKM. CDR3 length: 16 amino acids. Trimming removed 5 bases from V and 4 bases from J, with 20 bases in between. Here the CDR3 DNA reads TGTGCCAGCAGTAGGTCCGGGACACCGCAAACCTATGGCTACACCTTC. The encoded protein is CASSRSGTPQTYGYTF.

V and J are TRBV6-5 and TRBJ2-2, with D perhaps matching TRBD2 (5 bases). CDR1 is MNHEY and CDR2 is SVGAGI in the germline V gene. The CDR3 runs to 16 residues. V was shortened by 0 bases and J by 1 base, with 9 bases between the two germline ends. The CDR3 DNA follows: TGTGCCAGCAGTTACTCGAGGGTCAGGAACACCGGGGAGCTGTTTTTT. It is translated as CASSYSRVRNTGELFF.

The CDR3 reads CASSRDRATYEQYF. In nucleotides, the CDR3 is TGCGCCAGCAGCCGGGACAGGGCCACCTACGAGCAGTACTTC. The J gene is TRBJ2-7, the V gene TRBV5-1; the match to TRBD1 covers 9 bases. The CDR3 runs to 14 residues. V lost 4 bases, J lost 2 bases, and 4 bases stayed unmatched. CDR1 and CDR2 from the germline V gene are SGHRS and YFSETQ.

This chain links TRBV28 with TRBJ2-3, with TRBD2 matching 9 bases. With V trimmed by 9 bases and J by 0 bases, 16 bases remained unmatched. The V gene's germline CDR1 is MDHEN and CDR2 SYDVKM. CDR3 size: 18 residues. CDR3 nucleotide sequence: TGTGCCAGGCTACCGACTAGCGGAACAACTTCTAGCACAGATACGCAGTATTTT. The encoded protein is CARLPTSGTTSSTDTQYF.

This clone was detected a few times. The chain uses TRBV21-1 and TRBJ1-6; TRBD1 is the table's D call and was not checked against the DNA. TRBV21-1 is designated a pseudogene. This CDR3 comprises 14 residues. CDR3 nucleotides: TGTGCCAGCAGTTTGACAGGGAACGGTTCACCCCTCCACTTT. Protein: CASSLTGNGSPLHF.

The chain uses TRBV3-1 (or the pseudogene TRBV3-2) and TRBJ2-1; 15 positions match TRBD2. The length of the CDR3 is 16 residues. The germline CDR1 and CDR2 sequences are LGHDT and YNNKEL (reference sequence). With 4 bases clipped from V and 8 bases from J, the junction kept 6 bases outside the gene matches. CDR3 in amino acids: CASSLLGLAGGDEQFF. DNA of the CDR3: TGTGCCAGCAGCCTGCTCGGACTAGCGGGAGGGGATGAGCAGTTCTTC.

The CDR3 DNA is TGTGCCACCAGAAGCCTGGGACACCTCGGGGACAACACCGGGGAGCTGTTTTTT. This codes for CATRSLGHLGDNTGELFF. The rearrangement links TRBV5-8 to TRBJ2-2; possibly TRBD1 for D (6 bases). This CDR3 is 18 amino acids long. V shed 9 bases and J shed 2 bases, with 26 bases lying between them. Per the germline V gene, CDR1 is SGHTS and CDR2 is YDEGEE.

J is TRBJ2-7 and V is TRBV11-3, with a weak D call TRBD1 (5 bases). Germline V gene lookup returns CDR1 SGHNT and CDR2 YENEEA. V gave up 1 base and J gave up 2 bases, with 12 bases separating them. The CDR3 is made up of 15 amino acids. The CDR3 bases are TGTGCCAGCAGCTTAGGGCCCAGGGTCACCTACGAGCAGTACTTC. Translated, it gives CASSLGPRVTYEQYF.

The CDR3 region has the DNA TGTGCCAGCAGCCGGGAGTCGGGGGGTTACAATGAGCAGTTCTTC. It translates to CASSRESGGYNEQFF. The chain uses TRBV6-4 and TRBJ2-1; 7 nucleotides line up with TRBD2. The CDR3 is made up of 15 amino acids. Trimming took 6 bases from V and 4 from J; bases not matched to a gene: 9. Per the germline V gene, CDR1 is MRHNA and CDR2 is SNTAGT.

V is TRBV28 and J is TRBJ1-2; TRBD1 matches 7 bases. The germline CDR1 and CDR2 sequences are MDHEN and SYDVKM. The V and J ends lost 6 bases and 5 bases, in that order; junction bases with no gene match: 9. CDR3 length: 14 amino acids. The CDR3 DNA follows: TGTGCCAGCAGACCAGGGACAGCCAAGTATGGCTACACCTTC. Its protein product is CASRPGTAKYGYTF.

The CDR3 nucleotides read TGTGCCAGCAGCGGTTACGGGACAGCAAAACAAGAGACCCAGTACTTC. Its protein product is CASSGYGTAKQETQYF. J is TRBJ2-5 and V is TRBV9; 7 nucleotides align to TRBD1. The J segment lost 2 bases and the V segment lost 3 bases, leaving 10 bases of the junction unmatched. The length of the CDR3 is 16 residues. CDR1 is SGDLS and CDR2 is YYNGEE in the germline V gene.

The chain has TRBV19 and TRBJ1-1; tentatively, D is TRBD1 (5 bases). Germline lookup yields CDR1 LNHDA and CDR2 SQIVND (reference sequence). This CDR3 contains 15 residues. V shed 7 bases and J shed 4 bases, with 19 bases lying between them. CDR3 DNA sequence: TGTGCCAGTAATCCCAGGGAGGATATGGGCACTGAAGCTTTCTTT. This gives the protein CASNPREDMGTEAFF.

As DNA, the CDR3 is TGTGCCAGCAGCTTCAAGTATAGAGAAAACACTGAAGCTTTCTTT. The encoded protein is CASSFKYRENTEAFF. The chain carries TRBV7-9 and TRBJ1-1; D is undetermined. V gave up 3 bases and J gave up 2 bases, with 13 bases separating them. CDR1 and CDR2 from the germline V gene are SEHNR and FQNEAQ (reference sequence). The CDR3 has 15 residues.

The chain has TRBV3-1 (or the pseudogene TRBV3-2) and TRBJ1-1, with D perhaps matching TRBD1 (6 bases). The CDR3 is 15 amino acids. V lost 1 base to trimming and J lost 5 bases, with 14 bases between them. Germline values: CDR1 LGHDT, CDR2 YNNKEL (reference sequence). CDR3 residues: CASSQGTGWGTEAFF. The DNA of the CDR3 is TGTGCCAGCAGCCAAGGTACAGGGTGGGGGACTGAAGCTTTCTTT.

This sequence joins TRBV28 and TRBJ1-4; possible D gene TRBD1, 6 bases. V lost 2 bases to trimming and J lost 4 bases, with 11 bases between them. Germline V gene data show CDR1 as MDHEN and CDR2 as SYDVKM. CDR3 size: 15 residues. Here the CDR3 DNA reads TGTGCCAGCAGTTTACCGGGAGGGGGTAATGAAAAACTGTTTTTT. This gives the protein CASSLPGGGNEKLFF.

The gene calls are TRBV24-1 and TRBJ2-1; 8 positions match TRBD2. CDR3 size: 15 residues. The J segment lost 5 bases and the V segment lost 1 base, leaving 3 bases of the junction unmatched. Looked up from germline, CDR1 is KGHDR and CDR2 is SFDVKD. Here the CDR3 DNA reads TGTGCCACCAGTGATTTAGCGGGAGTGGACAATGAGCAGTTCTTC. It translates to CATSDLAGVDNEQFF.

The chain joins TRBV14 to TRBJ1-6; the D gene is possibly TRBD1 (6 bases). V was trimmed by 4 bases and J by 7 bases, leaving 14 bases between them. This CDR3 spans 15 amino acids. The germline CDR1 and CDR2 sequences are SGHDN and FVKESK. The CDR3 loop is CASSPTGGANSPLHF. In DNA, the CDR3 is TGTGCCAGCAGCCCTACGGGGGGCGCGAATTCACCCCTCCACTTT.

The chain is built from TRBV5-1 and TRBJ2-3; 7 positions match TRBD1. Germline assignment: CDR1 SGHRS and CDR2 YFSETQ. The CDR3 is 13 residues long. V lost 8 bases to trimming and J lost 0 bases; unmatched junction nucleotides: 3. The DNA of the CDR3 is TGCGCCAGTTCCAGGGGGAGCACAGATACGCAGTATTTT. This sequence encodes CASSRGSTDTQYF.

The chain's CDR3 is CASSHPDRGVVEQYF. The CDR3 region has the DNA TGTGCCAGCAGCCACCCCGACAGGGGAGTTGTCGAGCAGTACTTC. The genes are TRBV14 and TRBJ2-7; 8 nucleotides agree with TRBD1. The CDR3 is 15 amino acids. The junction had 10 bases not matched to a gene; V was cut back by 3 bases and J by 6 bases. The V gene's germline CDR1 is SGHDN and CDR2 FVKESK.